This T cell receptor (beta chain) was observed in a study of blood T cell repertoires in COVID-19. Turning to the study itself: Sources were T cells, B-cell-depleted T cells, or PBMCs; the material itself was cDNA or gDNA.

Each participant's cohort was designated according to participant-reported clinical history. As handled by the study authors: Reference gene primer amplification gave nucleated cell count estimates. Sequenced by immunoSEQ multiplex PCR; TCRdb stores in-frame clones only, minus some. The V and J calls and clone size are taken from that table; D and trimming were inferred from the DNA. Of 200,000 to 250,000 clones listed, 65% to 85% are singletons. The V end lost 4 bases, the J end lost 7 bases, and 10 bases lay between the germline ends. The CDR3 covers 12 residues. Looked up from germline, CDR1 is SGHTA and CDR2 is FQGNSA.

The source of this sequence is a man aged 30 to 39 with acute COVID-19. The sequenced material came from PBMCs or T cells enriched from blood (not recorded which). The chain links TRBV7-2 to TRBJ1-2; D is unresolved. The CDR3 protein is CASSSGWAGYTF. The DNA of the CDR3 is TGTGCCAGCAGCTCTGGCTGGGCTGGCTACACCTTC.